This TCR beta chain was identified in a study of blood T cell repertoires in COVID-19. Method: immunoSEQ multiplex PCR; TCRdb's copy keeps in-frame clones and lacks some. The table has 400,000 to 450,000 clones, more than 70% seen once. This CDR3 has 14 amino acids. Per the germline V gene, CDR1 is SQVTM and CDR2 is ANQGSEA. Trimming took 4 bases from V and 0 from J, leaving 12 bases between them. Input material: peripheral blood. The chain recombines TRBV29-1 with TRBJ1-1, with D uncertain. The receptor was derived from a woman aged 50 to 65 with COVID-19, enrolled during active disease. This CDR3 reads CSVVEGQMNTEAFF. The CDR3 DNA sequence: TGCAGCGTTGTAGAGGGCCAAATGAACACTGAAGCTTTCTTT.